This TCR beta chain appears in the sequencing data of a study of early T cells in non-severe SARS-CoV-2 infection (dated by TCRdb to the early 2020s). Notes on the research overall: Because TCR sequencing relied on bulk RNA taken from unsorted whole blood, pairing of alpha and beta chains was not possible. Study-wide findings and limitations: Matching against VDJdb was skewed toward anti-spike CD8 responses, likely underestimated virus-specific expansions, and missed private and CD4 specificities.

With respect to this clonotype: Its antigen has not been determined. No much larger clone is present one base from it, and per-base qualities are unavailable.

Trimmed from V: 5 bases; trimmed from J: 5 bases; junction bases lacking a gene match: 4. The CDR3 measures 13 amino acids from cysteine to phenylalanine. Just the 39-base CDR3 DNA is kept, in frame starting at base 1. CDR1 DFQATT and CDR2 SNEGSKA are derived from the germline V gene (reference sequence). A case-control design nested within a healthcare worker cohort in London, UK, was used, with weekly nasopharyngeal swab PCR tests and blood sampling performed. Between 23 and 31 March 2020, the week of the UK lockdown, healthcare workers were enrolled and then followed up weekly for as long as 16 weeks. The library was produced with 5' RACE. The instrument given in TCRdb is NextSeq 500. The TCR library protocol attached unique molecular identifiers to individual cDNA molecules to correct for sequencing error and PCR bias. Both TCR alpha and beta chains were sequenced, and tight co-correlation was observed between alpha and beta sequence abundances in each sample. Processing in the source paper ran as follows. Decombinator V4 was used to annotate TCR sequences for V gene, J gene and CDR3. TCRs were defined as expanded if a significant change between any two time points was detected under a Poisson model with p below 0.0001. TCR abundances were normalised to the total number of TCRs sequenced per sample and expressed as counts per million. TRAV1-2 paired with TRAJ12, TRAJ20 or TRAJ33 defined MAIT TCRs, while TRAV10 paired with TRAJ18 defined iNKT TCRs. VDJdb, accessed on 1 November 2021, was searched for TCRs annotated for CMV, EBV and SARS-CoV-2, and TCRs annotated for more than one antigen were excluded. Using fastp at Q25 and MiXCR, TCRdb reprocessed the public reads and kept productive beta chains. Duplicate CDR3 protein sequences are folded into a single record with the most common DNA and genes. The V and J calls and clone size come from TCRdb's table, not from the authors' own analysis. A total of approximately 75,000 distinct CDR3 sequences appear in this sample, around 13% of them only once. Of the sample, 3% to 5% is held by the ten largest clones.

The sample consisted of whole blood, taken at baseline. This clonotype was obtained from an adult who was a healthcare worker with PCR-confirmed SARS-CoV-2 infection or an uninfected control (not recorded which). Recombination linked TRBV20-1 to TRBJ2-1; 9 junctional bases match TRBD2. The sequence in DNA is TGCAGTGCTGGTCGCGGGAGGGACAATGAGCAGTTCTTC. This translates into CSAGRGRDNEQFF.